The 25 T cell receptor beta chains reported below all come from one sample, sequenced in a study of vaccination effects on CD4 cells after COVID-19. Which antigens these TCRs recognize remains unknown. Assay used: immunoSEQ multiplex PCR; TCRdb lists only in-frame clones, some missing. This table has fewer than 25,000 clones, 72% appearing once. After expansion with viral peptide pools in the ViraFEST assay, antigen-specific CD4+ T cells were sequenced. Cells that had been cultured for less than 13 days were the source of isolated CD4+ T cells. All study participants received two doses of BNT162b2 or mRNA-1273 vaccine. The specimen comprised CD4+ T cells from PBMCs cultured with HCoV-NL63 spike peptides, sampled after COVID-19 vaccination. Receptors were obtained from a human donor who received a COVID-19 vaccine.

This clone was found a few times. This CDR3 is CASGLPGQSYEQYF. The CDR3 nucleotides read TGTGCTAGTGGTTTGCCGGGACAAAGCTACGAGCAGTACTTC. The chain joins TRBV12-5 to TRBJ2-7; tentatively, D is TRBD1 (6 bases). Trimming took 2 bases from V and 3 from J, leaving 11 bases between them. This CDR3 comprises 14 residues. Germline V CDR1 and CDR2: LGHNT, FRNRAP.

The rearrangement uses TRBV2 and TRBJ2-2; TRBD2 matches at 8 bases. Germline CDR1 reads SNHLY; CDR2 reads FYNNEI. CDR3 length: 14 residues. V lost 7 bases, J lost 4 bases, and 5 bases stayed unmatched. The CDR3 bases are TGTGCCAGCAACGGGAGGGCCACCACCGGGGAGCTGTTTTTT. Its translation: CASNGRATTGELFF.

This sequence joins TRBV5-1 and TRBJ1-4; TRBD1 is a possible D gene (5 bases). The V and J ends lost 2 bases and 5 bases respectively, with 13 bases between them. There are 15 residues in the CDR3. Germline V gene lookup returns CDR1 SGHRS and CDR2 YFSETQ. The CDR3 sequence: CASSLQGTENEKLFF. The CDR3 DNA reads TGCGCCAGCAGCTTACAAGGGACCGAGAATGAAAAACTGTTTTTT. The variable domain in full, completed from reference TRBV5-1 and TRBJ1-4, reads KAGVTQTPRYLIKTRGQQVTLSCSPISGHRSVSWYQQTPGQGLQFLFEYFSETQRNKGNFPGRFSGRQFSNSRSEMNVSTLELGDSALYLCASSLQGTENEKLFFGSGTQLSVL.

V gene TRBV14 combines with J gene TRBJ2-7; TRBD1 might be the D (6 bases). The V end was cut by 4 bases, the J end by 6 bases, with 13 bases between. CDR1 is SGHDN and CDR2 is FVKESK in the germline V gene. The CDR3 contains 13 residues. The CDR3 loop reads CASSRGHLIEQYF. CDR3 DNA sequence: TGTGCCAGCAGCCGGGGACATTTGATCGAGCAGTACTTC.

The chain is built from TRBV2 and TRBJ2-5; 9 positions match TRBD2. With V trimmed by 3 bases and J by 0 bases, 8 bases remained unmatched. The CDR3 is 17 amino acids. Germline V gives CDR1 SNHLY, CDR2 FYNNEI. The CDR3 coding sequence is TGTGCCAGCAGTGACGTGTGGGCGGGGGGGTACCAAGAGACCCAGTACTTC. It is translated as CASSDVWAGGYQETQYF.

The chain links TRBV27 to TRBJ2-3; D is unclear. Germline CDR1 is MNHEY and CDR2 is SMNVEV (reference sequence). Deletions cut 2 bases from V and 6 bases from J, with 3 bases between. The CDR3 loop spans 11 amino acids. CDR3 sequence (DNA): TGTGCCAGCAGTTTAGCCGATACGCAGTATTTT. It specifies CASSLADTQYF.

The gene calls are TRBV3-1 (or the pseudogene TRBV3-2) and TRBJ1-4; D possibly corresponds to TRBD1 (5 bases). The CDR3 contains 15 residues. The V end lost 2 bases, the J end lost 4 bases, and 11 bases lay between the germline ends. Germline values: CDR1 LGHDT, CDR2 YNNKEL (reference sequence). The CDR3 loop reads CASSQTSQGNEKLFF. The CDR3 nucleotides read TGTGCCAGCAGCCAAACAAGTCAGGGTAATGAAAAACTGTTTTTT.

V usage is TRBV5-1 and J usage is TRBJ1-3; TRBD1 is a possible D gene (5 bases). From germline, CDR1 is SGHRS and CDR2 YFSETQ. The CDR3 has 15 amino acids. V lost 0 bases and J 2 bases, leaving 9 bases between the germline ends. The CDR3 region is CASSLEGRAGNTIYF. For the CDR3, the DNA is TGCGCCAGCAGCTTGGAAGGCAGGGCTGGAAACACCATATATTTT.

The chain carries TRBV18 and TRBJ2-1, with D perhaps TRBD1 (5 bases). The CDR3 runs to 15 residues. V was shortened by 4 bases and J by 5 bases, with 15 bases between the two germline ends. Germline CDR1 KGHSH, CDR2 LQKENI. The CDR3 region has the DNA TGTGCCAGCTCACAAGTTCAGGGTTCTAACAATGAGCAGTTCTTC. Translating gives CASSQVQGSNNEQFF.

The gene calls are TRBV11-2 and TRBJ2-1; 10 nucleotides agree with TRBD2. V lost 4 bases to trimming and J lost 3 bases; unmatched junction nucleotides: 15. Germline CDR1 and CDR2: SGHAT and FQNNGV. The CDR3 extends over 19 amino acids. CDR3 sequence: CASSSRLAGDSMVYNEQFF. The DNA of the CDR3 is TGTGCCAGCAGCTCAAGACTAGCGGGTGACTCTATGGTCTACAATGAGCAGTTCTTC.

The rearrangement uses TRBV5-1 and TRBJ1-1; TRBD1 aligns across 7 bases. Germline loops: CDR1 SGHRS, CDR2 YFSETQ. V gave up 3 bases and J gave up 7 bases; unmatched junction bases: 3. The CDR3 loop spans 12 amino acids. The CDR3 DNA sequence: TGCGCCAGCAGCTCGCAGGGGGTTGAAGCTTTCTTT. It yields the protein CASSSQGVEAFF.

In its sample, this clone was seen once. V is TRBV27 and J is TRBJ2-1; TRBD2 matches 10 bases. The CDR3 consists of 15 residues. Germline V lookup: CDR1 MNHEY, CDR2 SMNVEV (reference sequence). Trimming removed 3 bases from V and 2 bases from J; junction bases left unmatched: 1. CDR3 sequence: CASSFGTSAYNEQFF. CDR3 in DNA: TGTGCCAGCAGTTTCGGGACTAGCGCCTACAATGAGCAGTTCTTC.

The V and J genes are TRBV30 and TRBJ1-6; TRBD1 agrees at 7 bases. This CDR3 comprises 14 residues. The germline V gene has CDR1 GTSNPN and CDR2 SVGIG (reference sequence). With V trimmed by 1 base and J by 3 bases, 0 bases remained unmatched. CDR3 DNA sequence: TGTGCCTGGAGTGGGGACAGCTATAATTCACCCCTCCACTTT. It yields the protein CAWSGDSYNSPLHF.

Here the CDR3 reads CASKQAGDYGYTF. CDR3 in DNA: TGTGCCAGCAAGCAGGCCGGGGACTATGGCTACACCTTC. The chain employs TRBV6-5 and TRBJ1-2, with D unclear. The CDR3 runs 13 residues. Germline lookup yields CDR1 MNHEY and CDR2 SVGAGI. The V end lost 7 bases, the J end lost 3 bases, and 12 bases lay between the germline ends.

The chain joins TRBV5-4 to TRBJ2-3, with 8 bases that match TRBD1. The CDR3 loop spans 17 amino acids. The trim removed 5 bases at V and 1 base at J, leaving 12 bases unmatched. Germline values: CDR1 SGHNT, CDR2 YYREEE (reference sequence). CDR3 coding DNA: TGTGCCAGCAGTAAGCCGAAGACAGGGGCGGGCACAGATACGCAGTATTTT. Its protein product is CASSKPKTGAGTDTQYF.

This sequence joins TRBV10-3 and TRBJ2-1; TRBD2 aligns across 7 bases. This CDR3 contains 14 residues. V shed 6 bases and J 2 bases; nucleotides not matched to a gene: 4. Germline lookup yields CDR1 ENHRY and CDR2 SYGVKD. The CDR3 protein is CAIRGGTTYNEQFF. DNA for the CDR3: TGTGCCATCAGGGGCGGGACTACCTACAATGAGCAGTTCTTC.

This rearrangement joins TRBV12-3 or TRBV12-4 to TRBJ1-4; D is undetermined. The CDR3 is 12 amino acids. The V and J ends lost 4 bases and 13 bases respectively, with 13 bases between them. The CDR3 loop is CASSYAPSGLFF. CDR3 DNA: TGTGCCAGCAGTTACGCGCCCTCGGGACTGTTTTTT.

CDR3 coding DNA: TGTGCCAGCAGTTTTCAGGGGTATGAGCAGTTCTTC. The encoded protein is CASSFQGYEQFF. This rearrangement joins TRBV12-3 or TRBV12-4 to TRBJ2-1; tentative D call: TRBD1 (6 bases). This CDR3 spans 12 amino acids. V shed 3 bases and J shed 8 bases, with 8 bases lying between them.

The chain uses TRBV18 and TRBJ2-1, with 10 bases lining up with TRBD1. V shed 2 bases and J 7 bases; nucleotides not matched to a gene: 8. This CDR3 is built from 16 residues. Germline V gene sequence: CDR1 KGHSH, CDR2 LQKENI. In nucleotides, the CDR3 is TGTGCCAGCTCACCATTCCCGGGACAGGGGAAGAATGAGCAGTTCTTC. It translates to CASSPFPGQGKNEQFF.

The genes are TRBV18 and TRBJ2-1, with 9 bases aligning to TRBD2. The V gene's germline CDR1 is KGHSH and CDR2 LQKENI. CDR3 size: 15 residues. V was clipped by 6 bases and J by 9 bases; unmatched bases: 12. CDR3 in DNA: TGTGCCAGCTCGCCGGGACTAGCATCCCCAGGTGAGCAGTTCTTC. Translation gives CASSPGLASPGEQFF. The whole variable domain, filled in from reference TRBV18 and TRBJ2-1, reads NAGVMQNPRHLVRRRGQEARLRCSPMKGHSHVYWYRQLPEEGLKFMVYLQKENIIDESGMPKERFSAEFPKEGPSILRIQQVVRGDSAAYFCASSPGLASPGEQFFGPGTRLTVL.

The chain joins TRBV27 to TRBJ1-3, with 7 bases matching TRBD1. Germline trimming cut 3 bases from V and 2 bases from J; bases unmatched to any gene: 7. The CDR3 length is 16 residues. Per germline, CDR1 MNHEY and CDR2 SMNVEV (reference sequence). The chain's CDR3 is CASSLSRGYAGNTIYF. In nucleotides, the CDR3 is TGTGCCAGCAGTTTGTCCAGGGGGTACGCTGGAAACACCATATATTTT.

The chain joins TRBV7-9 to TRBJ1-2; D gene ambiguous. The V and J ends lost 0 bases and 5 bases respectively, with 7 bases between them. CDR1 and CDR2 (germline): SEHNR, FQNEAQ (reference sequence). CDR3 length equals 13 residues. CDR3 nucleotides: TGTGCCAGCAGCTTAGCCGGAGGTTATGGCTACACCTTC. This translates into CASSLAGGYGYTF.

The chain recombines TRBV6-5 with TRBJ1-2; D is possibly TRBD1 (5 bases). The ends were cut back, 6 bases at V and 6 bases at J, with 17 bases in the middle. The CDR3 is 14 amino acids. CDR1 and CDR2 from the germline V gene are MNHEY and SVGAGI. CDR3 loop: CASRTGTSPNGYTF. The CDR3 nucleotides are TGTGCCAGCAGGACGGGGACGTCACCTAATGGCTACACCTTC.

This chain joins TRBV29-1 and TRBJ1-1; TRBD1 matches 7 bases. J gave up 3 bases and V 3 bases, and 4 bases lay outside the gene matches. Germline values: CDR1 SQVTM, CDR2 ANQGSEA. This CDR3 has 13 amino acids. Here the CDR3 reads CSVDRDRYTEAFF. The CDR3 DNA is TGCAGCGTTGATAGGGACAGATACACTGAAGCTTTCTTT.

The V and J genes are TRBV7-9 and TRBJ2-7, with D perhaps TRBD2 (6 bases). Looked up from germline, CDR1 is SEHNR and CDR2 is FQNEAQ (reference sequence). V lost 0 bases, J lost 5 bases, and 20 bases lay in between. CDR3 length equals 17 residues. The CDR3 reads CASSLASWGTLMHEQYF. In nucleotides, the CDR3 is TGTGCCAGCAGCTTAGCTAGTTGGGGGACTTTAATGCACGAGCAGTACTTC.